This T cell receptor (beta chain) originates from a study of shared clonotypes between healthy human individuals. Study-wide results and caveats: Blood was the sole source, and tissue repertoires probably differ. The study found 4.5% to 5% of naive CD4 clonotypes shared across a few donors.

It was at deep level that the assay was run. Replicate PCRs run on sorted subsets employed around 200 ng DNA, around 27,000 T cell genomes. Clones were sequenced by immunoSEQ multiplex PCR, and TCRdb holds only the in-frame ones, with some missing. The sample includes around 940,000 clones, about three quarters of them seen just once. Comment on this clone: Its specificity is unknown.

The CDR3 runs to 13 residues. Per the germline V gene, CDR1 is SEHNR and CDR2 is FQNEAQ (reference sequence). The V and J ends lost 3 bases and 0 bases respectively, with 6 bases between them. The clonotype was recovered from a man younger than 35 in good health. The chain couples TRBV7-9 to TRBJ2-7; D is undetermined. The sample comprised memory CD4+ T cells sorted from blood. Subset specified: CD45RA-negative fraction. The chain's CDR3 is CASSFPGSYEQYF. Written as DNA, the CDR3 is TGTGCCAGCAGCTTTCCGGGCTCCTACGAGCAGTACTTC.